The clone carrying this TCR beta chain was observed a handful of times. Its target is not known. The data derive from a study of T-cell reconstitution after alpha-beta-depleted transplantation in children. Points from the study as a whole: It was surviving recipient T cells and thymic progenitors that gave some patients high TCRbeta diversity at day 60. Roughly two months post-transplant, alpha-beta T cells reportedly originated from several hundred graft clones that had expanded. Newly produced T cells mostly provided counts and TCRbeta diversity after one year, as hyperexpanded clones declined.

Preparing the TCRbeta library involved the use of unique molecular identifiers. MiXCR, applied by TCRdb to the PCR reads, yields one record per CDR3 protein. The sample consists of about 110,000 distinct CDR3 sequences, almost 6.5% of them appearing once. Germline assignment: CDR1 SGHRS and CDR2 YFSETQ. The length of the CDR3 is 16 residues. V was shortened by 0 bases and J by 5 bases, with 17 bases between the two germline ends. V gene TRBV5-1 combines with J gene TRBJ2-5; D is possibly TRBD1 (6 bases). This clonotype originated in a male patient aged 2-10 years who had a stem cell transplant for acute lymphoblastic leukemia, so the T cells may come from the graft donor. The material sequenced was PBMCs, mostly from graft donor cells, taken 360 days after TCRalphabeta/CD19-depleted stem cell transplant. The CDR3 DNA sequence: TGCGCCAGCAGCTTGGAACCACAGGGCCCCCTGGAGACCCAGTACTTC. This encodes CASSLEPQGPLETQYF.